What follows describes a single T cell receptor beta chain. This clone has just one count. It lacks a known antigen. Qualities for individual bases were not recorded, and no much larger clone is one base off. All of the isolated RNA was reverse transcribed with the High Capacity cDNA Reverse Transcription Kit, so expressed TCRB transcripts were sequenced. Naive, central memory and regulatory T cell samples underwent deep immunoSEQ sequencing, averaging around 4 million total reads per sample. Sorted cells were lysed in RLT buffer and RNA was extracted with DNase-treated RNeasy Micro or Mini kits, depending on cell number. To prevent cross-contamination, every cell subset was processed on its own, while patient and healthy donor samples were processed together. TCRB sequences were amplified from cDNA with the immunoSEQ multiplex PCR, producing 87-bp fragments spanning the CDR3 region. Sequencing of the amplicons was done on the Illumina HiSeq platform. Under the source paper's analysis protocol: Synthetic template baselines were used to correct PCR bias computationally, reads within Hamming distance 2 were collapsed together, and singletons that could not be merged were discarded. Reads were aligned to IMGT to assign V, D and J genes, CDR3 length, and insertions or deletions at six rearrangement sites. Within each subset, clonotype counts were normalized to sorted cell number, after which true diversity and Gini coefficients were computed with the tcR R package. Repertoire sharing was quantified using the overlap coefficient calculated on TCRB nucleotide sequences. Imported from immuneACCESS, the table was reduced by TCRdb to in-frame sequences with V and J called. These copies leave out some clones; in studies compared against another copy, an unresolved V gene accounts for under half, and the cause of the remainder is not known. The V and J calls and clone size were taken over from that table, and D and trimming were inferred from the DNA. This sample holds tens of thousands of clones; around 63% were observed only once. About 2.2% of the sample goes to the ten largest clones.

For CDR1 and CDR2, the germline V gene lists SGDLS and YYNGEE. Here V drops 0 bases and J drops 0 bases, and the junction holds 2 bases not matched to any gene. The CDR3, from cysteine to phenylalanine, totals 16 residues. Only the CDR3 DNA is retained, 48 bases long and in frame from the first base. This specimen belongs to a study of beta chain features in type 1 diabetes (dated by TCRdb to 2016 to 2019). In terms of the full investigation: Mean age, gender distribution, total cell number and subset yield were not different between patients and healthy donors. In the study, TCRB repertoires of sorted circulating CD4+ T cell subsets from recently diagnosed type 1 diabetes patients were compared with those of matched healthy donors. A total of roughly 100 million sorted cells were examined across all samples, and the number of cells per subset was strongly correlated with RNA yield. Naive and central memory subsets were obtained from all 28 donors, but regulatory and stem cell-like memory subsets were isolated from only 8 patients and roughly eight healthy donors.

Each donor gave one peripheral blood draw, averaging roughly 0.11 L, which was collected into heparinised tubes. Naive, central memory, regulatory and stem cell-like memory CD4+ T cells were sorted on a BD FACSAria II using a panel including CD45RO, CCR7, CD25, CD127, CD95 and CD27. Every sorted population had a purity above 98%. PBMCs were isolated immediately by Lymphoprep density gradient centrifugation and stained directly without culture. So that batch effects would be minimized, each experiment stained and sorted samples in pairs, pairing one healthy donor with one patient. Points the paper makes about the study in general: At VDJ recombination sites, type 1 diabetes patients had fewer insertions and more deleted nucleotides, which implies abnormalities in thymic rearrangement. Shorter templates might have been favored by PCR, but patient and control samples were amplified and corrected together, so both groups would have been affected equally by any skew. Because cDNA was sequenced instead of genomic DNA, activated cells with high expression could be over-represented, although the groups did not differ in activation or CD3 levels. Naive, central memory and regulatory TCRB repertoires appeared to be more alike among patients than among healthy donors. HLA sub-analyses involved small numbers of individuals, so any influence of HLA type on TCRB rearrangement remained unresolved. A moderate but significant shortening of TCRB CDR3 length was observed in type 1 diabetes patients in all four CD4+ subsets.

Here the chain combines TRBV9 and TRBJ2-2, with 7 bases matching TRBD1. The sequence came from a woman younger than 35 in good health. Sequenced sample: Tregs from blood. The cell subset or site tag for this specimen amounts to: regulatory CD4+ T cells. The nucleotides read TGTGCCAGCAGCGTAGGTCAGGGGGCGAACACCGGGGAGCTGTTTTTT. This gives the protein CASSVGQGANTGELFF. Outside the CDR3, residues come from the reference TRBV9 and TRBJ2-2 proteins, so the full variable domain is: DSGVTQTPKHLITATGQRVTLRCSPRSGDLSVYWYQQSLDQGLQFLIQYYNGEERAKGNILERFSAQQFPDLHSELNLSSLELGDSALYFCASSVGQGANTGELFFGEGSRLTVL.